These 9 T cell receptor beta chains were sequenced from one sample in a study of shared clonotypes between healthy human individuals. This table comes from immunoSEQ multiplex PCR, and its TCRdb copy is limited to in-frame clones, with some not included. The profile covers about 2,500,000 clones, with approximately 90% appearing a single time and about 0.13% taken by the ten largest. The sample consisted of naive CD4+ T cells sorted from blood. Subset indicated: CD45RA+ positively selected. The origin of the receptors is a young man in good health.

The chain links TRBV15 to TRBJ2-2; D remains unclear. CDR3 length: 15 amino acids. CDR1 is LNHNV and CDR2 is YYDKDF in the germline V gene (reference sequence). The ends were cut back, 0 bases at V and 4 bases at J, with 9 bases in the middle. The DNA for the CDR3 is TGTGCCACCAGCAGAGATTTATTAGCCACCGGGGAGCTGTTTTTT. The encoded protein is CATSRDLLATGELFF.

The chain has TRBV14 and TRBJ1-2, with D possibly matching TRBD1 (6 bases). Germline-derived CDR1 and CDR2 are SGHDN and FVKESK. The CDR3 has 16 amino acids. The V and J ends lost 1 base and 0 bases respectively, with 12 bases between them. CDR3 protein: CASSQVTGVSNYGYTF. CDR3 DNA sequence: TGTGCCAGCAGCCAAGTGACAGGCGTGTCTAACTATGGCTACACCTTC.

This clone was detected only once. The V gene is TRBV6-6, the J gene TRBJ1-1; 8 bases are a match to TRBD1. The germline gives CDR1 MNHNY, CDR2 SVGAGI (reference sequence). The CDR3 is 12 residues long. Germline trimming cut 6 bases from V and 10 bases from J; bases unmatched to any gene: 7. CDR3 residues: CASSRGQGVAFF. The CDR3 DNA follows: TGTGCCAGCAGCCGCGGACAGGGTGTAGCTTTCTTT.

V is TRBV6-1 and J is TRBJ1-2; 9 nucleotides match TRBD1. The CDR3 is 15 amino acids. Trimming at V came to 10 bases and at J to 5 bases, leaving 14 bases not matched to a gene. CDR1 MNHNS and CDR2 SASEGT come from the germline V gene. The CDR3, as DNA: TGTGCCATCTTGGGACAGGGTGGTTTCGGGTATGGCTACACCTTC. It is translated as CAILGQGGFGYGYTF.

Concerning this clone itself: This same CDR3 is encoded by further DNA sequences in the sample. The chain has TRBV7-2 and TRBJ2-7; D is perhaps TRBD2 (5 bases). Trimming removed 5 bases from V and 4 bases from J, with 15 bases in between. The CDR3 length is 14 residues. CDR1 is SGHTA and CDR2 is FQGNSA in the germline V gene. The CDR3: CASSLGGGPYEQYF. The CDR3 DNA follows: TGTGCCAGCAGCCTAGGAGGAGGACCTTACGAGCAGTACTTC.

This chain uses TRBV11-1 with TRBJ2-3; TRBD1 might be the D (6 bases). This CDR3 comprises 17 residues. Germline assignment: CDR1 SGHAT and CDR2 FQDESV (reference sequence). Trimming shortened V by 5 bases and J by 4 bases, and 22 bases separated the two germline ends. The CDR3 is CASSTGTFVARSDTQYF. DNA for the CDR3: TGTGCCAGCAGCACCGGGACATTCGTTGCCCGTTCAGATACGCAGTATTTT. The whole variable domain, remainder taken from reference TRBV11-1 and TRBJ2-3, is EAEVAQSPRYKITEKSQAVAFWCDPISGHATLYWYRQILGQGPELLVQFQDESVVDDSQLPKDRFSAERLKGVDSTLKIQPAELGDSAMYLCASSTGTFVARSDTQYFGPGTRLTVL.

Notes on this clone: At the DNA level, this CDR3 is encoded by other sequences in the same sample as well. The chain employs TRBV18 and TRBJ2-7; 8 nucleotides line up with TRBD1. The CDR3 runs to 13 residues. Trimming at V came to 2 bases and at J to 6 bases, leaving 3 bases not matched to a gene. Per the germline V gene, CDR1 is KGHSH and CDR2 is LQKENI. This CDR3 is CASSPKQGGEQYF. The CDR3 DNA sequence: TGTGCCAGCTCACCAAAACAGGGGGGCGAGCAGTACTTC.

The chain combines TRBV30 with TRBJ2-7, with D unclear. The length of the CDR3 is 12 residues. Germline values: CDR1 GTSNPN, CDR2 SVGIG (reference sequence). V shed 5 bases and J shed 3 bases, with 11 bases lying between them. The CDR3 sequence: CAWDGNGYEQYF. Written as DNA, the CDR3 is TGTGCCTGGGATGGTAATGGCTACGAGCAGTACTTC.

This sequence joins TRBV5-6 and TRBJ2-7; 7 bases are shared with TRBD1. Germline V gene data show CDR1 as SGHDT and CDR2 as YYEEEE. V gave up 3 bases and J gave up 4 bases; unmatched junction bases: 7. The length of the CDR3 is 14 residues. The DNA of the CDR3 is TGTGCCAGCAGCTCCCAGGGGGTAGTTTACGAGCAGTACTTC. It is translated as CASSSQGVVYEQYF.